This T cell receptor beta chain comes out of a study of T cell changes during pregnancy in multiple sclerosis. The V gene's germline CDR1 is SGHTA and CDR2 FQGNSA. The V and J ends lost 1 base and 6 bases, in that order; junction bases with no gene match: 5. The CDR3 is made up of 15 amino acids. Here immunoSEQ multiplex PCR was the method, and the copy in TCRdb shows in-frame clones only, minus some. Seen here are over 55,000 clones, approximately 90% observed once, and the top ten hold under 5.5%. This TCR was recovered from a human donor whose cells served as feeder cells for cultures in a pregnancy study. The material sequenced was peripheral blood from another person, used as feeder cells. This chain uses TRBV7-2 with TRBJ2-5, with 10 bases that match TRBD2. CDR3 nucleotides: TGTGCCAGCAGCTTAGTGGCTAGCGGGGGACAGACCCAGTACTTC. This encodes CASSLVASGGQTQYF. Full variable domain (missing parts from reference TRBV7-2 and TRBJ2-5): GAGVSQSPSNKVTEKGKDVELRCDPISGHTALYWYRQSLGQGLEFLIYFQGNSAPDKSGLPSDRFSAERTGGSVSTLTIQRTQQEDSAVYLCASSLVASGGQTQYFGPGTRLLVL.